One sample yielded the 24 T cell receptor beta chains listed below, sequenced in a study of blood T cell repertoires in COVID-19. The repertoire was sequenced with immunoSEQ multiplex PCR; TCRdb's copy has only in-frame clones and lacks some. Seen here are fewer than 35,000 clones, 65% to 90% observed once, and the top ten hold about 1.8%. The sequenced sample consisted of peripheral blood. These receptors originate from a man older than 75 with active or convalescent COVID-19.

The CDR3: CASSPNQGGETQYF. CDR3 nucleotide sequence: TGTGCCAGCAGTCCAAACCAGGGGGGAGAGACCCAGTACTTC. The chain links TRBV6-5 to TRBJ2-5; tentative D call: TRBD1 (7 bases). This CDR3 contains 14 residues. Trimming removed 5 bases at V and 4 bases at J, with 14 bases between. CDR1 and CDR2 (germline): MNHEY, SVGAGI.

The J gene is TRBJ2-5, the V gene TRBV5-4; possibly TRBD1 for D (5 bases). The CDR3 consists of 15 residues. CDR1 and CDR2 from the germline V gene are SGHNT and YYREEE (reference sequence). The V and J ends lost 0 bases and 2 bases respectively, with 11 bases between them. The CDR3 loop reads CASSLAPGPQETQYF. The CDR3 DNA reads TGTGCCAGCAGCTTGGCCCCAGGGCCTCAAGAGACCCAGTACTTC.

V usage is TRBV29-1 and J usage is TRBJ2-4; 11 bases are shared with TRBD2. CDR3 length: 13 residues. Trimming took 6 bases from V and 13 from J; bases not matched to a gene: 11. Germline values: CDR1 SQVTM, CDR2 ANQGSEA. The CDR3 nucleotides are TGCAGCGTCTCCCCTACTAGCGGGAGTTGGCAGTACTTC. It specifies CSVSPTSGSWQYF.

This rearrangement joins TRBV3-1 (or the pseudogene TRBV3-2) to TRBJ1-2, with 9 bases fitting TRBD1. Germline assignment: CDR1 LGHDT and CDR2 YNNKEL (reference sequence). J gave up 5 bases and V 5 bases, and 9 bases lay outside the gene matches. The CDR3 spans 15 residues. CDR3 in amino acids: CASSSFSGTGYGYTF. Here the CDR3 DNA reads TGTGCCAGCAGCTCATTTTCCGGGACAGGGTATGGCTACACCTTC.

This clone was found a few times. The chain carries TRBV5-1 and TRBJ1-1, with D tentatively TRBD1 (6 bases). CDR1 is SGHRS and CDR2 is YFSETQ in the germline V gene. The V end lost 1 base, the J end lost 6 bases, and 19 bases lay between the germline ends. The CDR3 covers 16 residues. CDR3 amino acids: CASSLMTGRSGSEAFF. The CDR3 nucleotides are TGCGCCAGCAGCTTGATGACAGGCCGATCGGGCTCTGAAGCTTTCTTT.

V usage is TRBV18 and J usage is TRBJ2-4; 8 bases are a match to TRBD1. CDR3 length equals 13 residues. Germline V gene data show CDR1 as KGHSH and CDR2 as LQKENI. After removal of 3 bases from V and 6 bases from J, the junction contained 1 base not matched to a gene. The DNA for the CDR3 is TGTGCCAGCTCACCGGACAGGGCAAACATTCAGTACTTC. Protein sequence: CASSPDRANIQYF.

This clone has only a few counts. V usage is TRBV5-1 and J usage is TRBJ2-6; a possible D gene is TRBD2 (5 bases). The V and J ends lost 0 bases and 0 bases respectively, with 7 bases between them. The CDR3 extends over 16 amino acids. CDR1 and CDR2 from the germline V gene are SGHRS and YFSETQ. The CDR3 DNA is TGCGCCAGCAGCTTGGCCGGGATCTCTGGGGCCAACGTCCTGACTTTC. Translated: CASSLAGISGANVLTF.

CDR3 coding DNA: TGCAGCGTTGAAGGCGGGACAGAGATGAACACTGAAGCTTTCTTT. It encodes CSVEGGTEMNTEAFF. The J gene is TRBJ1-1, the V gene TRBV29-1; 7 bases match TRBD1. There are 15 residues in the CDR3. Per germline, CDR1 SQVTM and CDR2 ANQGSEA. Trimming cost V 1 base and J 0 bases; bases outside gene matches: 5.

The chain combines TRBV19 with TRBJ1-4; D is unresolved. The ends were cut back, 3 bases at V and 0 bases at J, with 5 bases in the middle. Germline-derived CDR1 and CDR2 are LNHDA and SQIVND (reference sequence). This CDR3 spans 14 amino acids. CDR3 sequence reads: CASSIRTTNEKLFF. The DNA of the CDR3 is TGTGCCAGTAGTATCAGAACAACTAATGAAAAACTGTTTTTT.

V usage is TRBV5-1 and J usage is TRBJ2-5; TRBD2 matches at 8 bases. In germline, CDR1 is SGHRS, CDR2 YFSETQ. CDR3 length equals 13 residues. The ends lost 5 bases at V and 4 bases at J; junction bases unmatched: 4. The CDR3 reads CASSTSGPETQYF. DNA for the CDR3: TGCGCCAGCAGTACTAGCGGCCCAGAGACCCAGTACTTC.

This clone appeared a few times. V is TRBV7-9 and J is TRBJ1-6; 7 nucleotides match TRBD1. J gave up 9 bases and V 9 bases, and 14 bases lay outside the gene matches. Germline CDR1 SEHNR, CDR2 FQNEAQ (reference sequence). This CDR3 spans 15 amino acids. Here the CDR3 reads CASKDRNNGGSPLHF. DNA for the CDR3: TGTGCCAGTAAGGACAGGAATAATGGGGGTTCACCCCTCCACTTT.

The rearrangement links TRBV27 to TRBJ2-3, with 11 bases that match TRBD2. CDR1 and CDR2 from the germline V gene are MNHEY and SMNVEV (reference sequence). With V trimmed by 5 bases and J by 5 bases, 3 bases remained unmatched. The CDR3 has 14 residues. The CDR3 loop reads CASSATSGVDTQYF. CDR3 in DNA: TGTGCCAGCAGTGCGACTAGCGGGGTAGATACGCAGTATTTT.

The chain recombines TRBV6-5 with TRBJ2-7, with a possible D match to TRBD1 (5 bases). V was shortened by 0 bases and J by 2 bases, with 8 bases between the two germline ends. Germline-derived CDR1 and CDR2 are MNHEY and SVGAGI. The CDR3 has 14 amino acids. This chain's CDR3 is CASSYSTTAYEQYF. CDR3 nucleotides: TGTGCCAGCAGTTACTCCACGACAGCCTACGAGCAGTACTTC.

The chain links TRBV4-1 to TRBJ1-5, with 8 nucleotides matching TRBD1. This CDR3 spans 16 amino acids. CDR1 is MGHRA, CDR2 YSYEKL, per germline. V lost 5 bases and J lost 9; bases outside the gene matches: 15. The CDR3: CASSFQSGTGGWPQHF. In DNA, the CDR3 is TGCGCCAGCAGCTTCCAATCCGGGACAGGCGGTTGGCCCCAGCATTTT.

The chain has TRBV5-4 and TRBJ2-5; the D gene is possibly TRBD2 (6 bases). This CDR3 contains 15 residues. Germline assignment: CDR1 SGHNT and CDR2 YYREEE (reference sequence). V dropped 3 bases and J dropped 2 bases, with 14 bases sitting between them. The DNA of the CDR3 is TGTGCCAGCAGCTCCTGGAGGGGCCAACAAGAGACCCAGTACTTC. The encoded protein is CASSSWRGQQETQYF.

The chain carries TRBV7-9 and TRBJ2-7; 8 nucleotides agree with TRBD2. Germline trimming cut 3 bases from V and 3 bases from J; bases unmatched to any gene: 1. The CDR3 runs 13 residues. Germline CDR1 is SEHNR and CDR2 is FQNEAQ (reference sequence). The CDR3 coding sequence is TGTGCCAGCAGCTTGAGCGGGGGCTACGAGCAGTACTTC. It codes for CASSLSGGYEQYF.

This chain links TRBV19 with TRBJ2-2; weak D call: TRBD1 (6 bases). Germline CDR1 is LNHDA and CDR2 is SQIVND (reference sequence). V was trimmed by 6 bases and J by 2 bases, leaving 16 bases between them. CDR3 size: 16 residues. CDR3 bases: TGTGCCAGTAGGAGGCCCGGACAGAGAAACACCGGGGAGCTGTTTTTT. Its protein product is CASRRPGQRNTGELFF. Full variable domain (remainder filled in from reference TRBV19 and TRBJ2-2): DGGITQSPKYLFRKEGQNVTLSCEQNLNHDAMYWYRQDPGQGLRLIYYSQIVNDFQKGDIAEGYSVSREKKESFPLTVTSAQKNPTAFYLCASRRPGQRNTGELFFGEGSRLTVL.

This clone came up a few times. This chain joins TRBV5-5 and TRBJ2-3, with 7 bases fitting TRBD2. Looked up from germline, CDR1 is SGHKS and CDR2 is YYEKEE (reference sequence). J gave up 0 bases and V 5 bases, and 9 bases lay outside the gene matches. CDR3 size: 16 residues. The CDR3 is CASRVAASGSTDTQYF. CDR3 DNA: TGTGCCAGCAGGGTTGCAGCTAGCGGCAGCACAGATACGCAGTATTTT.

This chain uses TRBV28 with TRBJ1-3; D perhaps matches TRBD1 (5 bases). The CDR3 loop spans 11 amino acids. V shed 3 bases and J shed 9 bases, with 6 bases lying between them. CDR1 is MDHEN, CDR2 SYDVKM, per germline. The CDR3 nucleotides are TGTGCCAGCAGTTTGGGGGGCACCATATATTTT. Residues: CASSLGGTIYF.

CDR3 protein: CASSPGTGAYEQYF. As DNA, the CDR3 is TGTGCCAGCAGTCCCGGGACAGGGGCCTACGAGCAGTACTTC. This sequence joins TRBV7-8 and TRBJ2-7; 10 bases align to TRBD1. The CDR3 covers 14 residues. CDR1 and CDR2 (germline): SGHVS, FQNEAQ. Trimming at V came to 6 bases and at J to 2 bases, leaving 4 bases not matched to a gene.

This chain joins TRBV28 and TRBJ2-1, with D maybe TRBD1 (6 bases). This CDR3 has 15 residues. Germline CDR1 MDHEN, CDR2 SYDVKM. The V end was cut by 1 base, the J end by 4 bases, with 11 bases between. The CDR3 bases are TGTGCCAGCAGTTTATTCAGGGGACCATACAATGAGCAGTTCTTC. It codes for CASSLFRGPYNEQFF.

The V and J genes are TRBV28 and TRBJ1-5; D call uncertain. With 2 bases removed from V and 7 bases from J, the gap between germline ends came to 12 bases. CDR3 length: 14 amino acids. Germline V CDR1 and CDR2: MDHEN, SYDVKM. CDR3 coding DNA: TGTGCCAGCAGTTTACCGGGTTTAGAGCAGCCCCAGCATTTT. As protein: CASSLPGLEQPQHF.

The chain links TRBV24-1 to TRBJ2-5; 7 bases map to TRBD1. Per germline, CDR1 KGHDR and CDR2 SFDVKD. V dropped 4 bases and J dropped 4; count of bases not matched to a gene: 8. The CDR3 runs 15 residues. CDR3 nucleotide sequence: TGTGCCACCAGTGACCCCAGGGGGTTCGGAGAGACCCAGTACTTC. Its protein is CATSDPRGFGETQYF.

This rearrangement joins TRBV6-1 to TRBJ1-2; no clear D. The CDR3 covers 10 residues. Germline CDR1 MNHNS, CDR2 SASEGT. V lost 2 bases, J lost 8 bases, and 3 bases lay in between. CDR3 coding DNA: TGTGCCAGCAGTGAACTCGGCTACACCTTC. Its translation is CASSELGYTF.